These T cell receptor beta chains were read from a single sample in a study of blood T cells in healthy people across ages. MiXCR was run by TCRdb on the 5' RACE reads, yielding one entry per CDR3 protein. The table shows roughly 500,000 distinct CDR3 sequences, with 24% occurring only once. These data were also reused for a study on T cells of mothers and their children.

Sequenced material: blood. Receptor source: a boy aged 5-17 years in good health. Each CDR3 is given with its conserved first and last residue. A D gene is named only where the DNA matches it firmly. Clone size is stated in some rows and not others, as once, few, many or a class when expanded.

J gene | D gene | clone size | V gene | CDR3 protein | CDR3 DNA
TRBJ2-7 | TRBD2 | NA | TRBV5-1 | CASSFSAGGLSYEQYF | TGCGCCAGCAGCTTTTCAGCGGGGGGCCTCTCCTACGAGCAGTACTTC
TRBJ2-5 | NA | many | TRBV6-5 | CASSYSHGKTQYF | TGTGCCAGCAGTTATAGTCACGGGAAGACCCAGTACTTC
TRBJ2-5 | NA | NA | TRBV20-1 | CSARGSGQTQYF | TGCAGTGCTAGAGGTTCGGGGCAGACCCAGTACTTC
TRBJ2-3 | TRBD1 | NA | TRBV5-1 | CASSLGTGVGDTQYF | TGCGCCAGCAGCTTGGGAACAGGGGTAGGAGATACGCAGTATTTT
TRBJ2-1 | TRBD2 | NA | TRBV10-3 | CAISESGEGEQFF | TGTGCCATCAGTGAGTCAGGGGAGGGTGAGCAGTTCTTC
TRBJ2-7 | TRBD1 | NA | TRBV20-1 | CSATGLDRDSYEQYF | TGCAGTGCTACAGGTCTCGACAGGGATTCCTACGAGCAGTACTTC
TRBJ1-1 | NA | NA | TRBV5-1 | CASSLRGPAEAFF | TGCGCCAGCAGCTTGCGGGGCCCCGCGGAAGCTTTCTTT
TRBJ2-1 | NA | NA | TRBV27 | CARAFRDGPHNEQFF | TGTGCCAGGGCCTTTAGAGACGGGCCTCACAATGAGCAGTTCTTC
TRBJ2-5 | TRBD2 | NA | TRBV20-1 | CSARDPGSGHQETQYF | TGCAGTGCTAGAGATCCAGGTAGCGGGCACCAAGAGACCCAGTACTTC
TRBJ1-1 | NA | few | TRBV29-1 | CSVLDTYTEAFF | TGCAGCGTGTTAGACACCTACACTGAAGCTTTCTTT
TRBJ2-3 | TRBD2 | NA | TRBV20-1 | CSAVPGLAEFGDTQYF | TGCAGTGCTGTACCGGGACTAGCGGAATTCGGGGATACGCAGTATTTT
TRBJ1-5 | NA | NA | TRBV4-3 | CASSPSRGGTQHF | TGCGCCAGCAGCCCATCTAGGGGGGGGACCCAGCATTTT
TRBJ2-5 | NA | NA | TRBV4-2 | CASSPAQQGGETQYF | TGTGCCAGCAGCCCAGCCCAACAGGGCGGGGAGACCCAGTACTTC
TRBJ2-5 | TRBD2 | many | TRBV4-3 | CASRPKACGGDGETQYF | TGCGCCAGCAGACCAAAGGCTTGCGGGGGGGACGGAGAGACCCAGTACTTC
TRBJ2-5 | TRBD1 | once | TRBV5-1 | CASSLAGTGWNQYF | TGCGCCAGCAGCTTGGCCGGGACAGGGTGGAATCAGTACTTC
TRBJ2-5 | NA | few | TRBV5-5 | CASSKTRTPGETQYF | TGTGCCAGCAGCAAGACCAGGACCCCCGGGGAGACCCAGTACTTC
TRBJ2-7 | TRBD2 | once | TRBV29-1 | CSVKSSGSRYEQYF | TGCAGCGTCAAATCTAGCGGGAGTAGGTACGAGCAGTACTTC
TRBJ1-4 | NA | NA | TRBV15 | CATSGPGGVNEKLFF | TGTGCCACCTCAGGGCCGGGGGGAGTAAATGAAAAACTGTTTTTT
TRBJ1-2 | NA | NA | TRBV10-3 | CAISESVQPGGYTF | TGTGCCATCAGTGAGTCGGTACAGCCGGGGGGCTACACCTTC
TRBJ2-5 | NA | NA | TRBV28 | CASNPAGGKETQYF | TGTGCCAGCAATCCCGCCGGCGGAAAAGAGACCCAGTACTTC
TRBJ2-1 | NA | few | TRBV7-2 | CASSLAPTGRAFAYNEQFF | TGTGCCAGCAGCTTAGCTCCGACGGGACGGGCCTTTGCCTACAATGAGCAGTTCTTC
TRBJ2-1 | TRBD2 | NA | TRBV7-9 | CASSLTSGSRNEQFF | TGTGCCAGCAGCTTAACTAGCGGGAGTCGAAATGAGCAGTTCTTC
TRBJ1-1 | TRBD1 | NA | TRBV5-5 | CASSPDRANTEAFF | TGTGCCAGCAGCCCAGACAGGGCGAACACTGAAGCTTTCTTT
TRBJ2-3 | NA | few | TRBV20-1 | CSAPKPPQGADTQYF | TGCAGTGCCCCCAAGCCCCCACAGGGAGCAGATACACAGTATTTT
TRBJ2-1 | NA | NA | TRBV5-5 | CASSPFPGQGGEQFF | TGTGCCAGCAGCCCCTTTCCGGGACAAGGGGGTGAGCAGTTCTTC
TRBJ2-7 | NA | NA | TRBV7-2 | CASSLGSGESSYEQYF | TGTGCCAGCAGCTTAGGGTCAGGAGAGAGCTCCTACGAGCAGTACTTC
TRBJ2-7 | NA | few | TRBV28 | CASTTGRGVEQYF | TGTGCCAGTACGACAGGTCGTGGTGTCGAGCAGTACTTC
TRBJ2-1 | TRBD2 | many | TRBV5-1 | CASTPGSGRAHEQFF | TGCGCCAGCACTCCAGGGAGCGGGAGGGCCCACGAGCAGTTCTTC